The next 32 T cell receptor beta chains were all read from a single sample in a study of T cells in Graves' hyperthyroidism and ophthalmopathy (dated by TCRdb to between 2017 and 2020). The library was built by means of multiplex PCR. The listed sequencing device is Illumina HiSeq 2000. The TCR beta CDR3 regions were amplified from RNA transcripts. The first round of RT-PCR for the TCR CDR3 was performed with the HTBI primer set and the Qiagen OneStep RT-PCR kit. TCRdb trimmed public reads at Q25 via fastp, called clones via MiXCR and kept in-frame beta chains. One record per CDR3 amino acid sequence lists the most common genes and DNA. This sample comprises hundreds of thousands of distinct CDR3 sequences, 38% of them detected only once. The leading ten clones occupy approximately 10% of the sample. Input material: blood. These receptors originate from a man younger than 35 with Graves' hyperthyroidism.

The CDR3 sequence: CAISGRISNQPQHF. As DNA, the CDR3 is TGTGCCATCAGTGGACGGATTAGCAATCAGCCCCAGCATTTT. The rearrangement joins TRBV10-3 to TRBJ1-5; unclear D gene. Trimming shortened V by 4 bases and J by 0 bases, and 7 bases separated the two germline ends. This CDR3 has 14 residues. Germline loops: CDR1 ENHRY, CDR2 SYGVKD.

This clonotype was seen repeatedly, ten times or more. The V and J genes are TRBV9 and TRBJ1-1, with D perhaps TRBD1 (5 bases). The CDR3 totals 13 residues. V gave up 0 bases and J gave up 7 bases, with 10 bases separating them. CDR1 is SGDLS, CDR2 YYNGEE, per germline. CDR3 DNA sequence: TGTGCCAGCAGCGTAGGGGGCGGAGGTGAAGCTTTCTTT. Residues: CASSVGGGGEAFF.

A word on this clonotype: This may stem from a read error, because a much larger clone lies one nucleotide away. This chain connects TRBV7-9 to TRBJ1-6; 7 positions agree with TRBD1. The V gene's germline CDR1 is SEHNR and CDR2 FQNEAQ (reference sequence). With V trimmed by 3 bases and J by 9 bases, 8 bases remained unmatched. This CDR3 has 15 amino acids. DNA for the CDR3: TGTGCCAGCAGCTTTTCCGGGACAGCAAGTTCACCCCTCCACTTT. It is translated as CASSFSGTASSPLHF.

This clonotype came up a few times. The chain couples TRBV24-1 to TRBJ2-2; the D gene is possibly TRBD1 (5 bases). The length of the CDR3 is 17 residues. Between the trimmed V and J ends, which lost 4 bases and 0 bases, there was a span of 14 bases. Germline values: CDR1 KGHDR, CDR2 SFDVKD. CDR3 region: CATSDLKTEPNTGELFF. The CDR3 DNA is TGTGCCACCAGTGACTTAAAGACAGAGCCGAACACCGGGGAGCTGTTTTTT.

This chain links TRBV2 with TRBJ1-5; 7 bases map to TRBD1. This CDR3 has 15 residues. The junction had 9 bases not matched to a gene; V was cut back by 8 bases and J by 2 bases. Germline V gives CDR1 SNHLY, CDR2 FYNNEI. CDR3 region: CASERLQGGNQPQHF. In nucleotides, the CDR3 is TGTGCCAGCGAACGCCTTCAGGGGGGCAATCAGCCCCAGCATTTT.

The chain joins TRBV20-1 to TRBJ2-5, with D tentatively TRBD1 or TRBD2 (5 bases each). This CDR3 is built from 14 residues. V was pared by 3 bases and J by 4 bases, with 15 bases between. Looked up from germline, CDR1 is DFQATT and CDR2 is SNEGSKA (reference sequence). CDR3 residues: CSARGPGGRETQYF. The CDR3 DNA is TGCAGTGCTAGGGGGCCTGGGGGACGAGAGACCCAGTACTTC.

This clonotype was seen ten or more times. This chain uses TRBV6-5 with TRBJ1-5, with a weak D call TRBD1 (5 bases). The germline V and J ends were trimmed by 7 bases and 7 bases, with 20 bases remaining between them. CDR3 length equals 15 residues. The V gene's germline CDR1 is MNHEY and CDR2 SVGAGI. The DNA for the CDR3 is TGTGCCAGCAAAGGGACCTCCTCAAGTGGCCAGCCCCAGCATTTT. Its protein product is CASKGTSSSGQPQHF.

The chain links TRBV5-1 to TRBJ2-5; either TRBD1 or TRBD2 may fit D (5 bases each). TRBJ2-1 explains the end of the DNA better; the J call may be wrong. This CDR3 is 12 amino acids long. CDR1 SGHRS and CDR2 YFSETQ come from the germline V gene. CDR3 nucleotide sequence: TGCGCCAGCAGCTCGAGTGGGGGTGAGCAGTTCTTC. Translated: CASSSSGGEQFF.

The chain links TRBV10-3 to TRBJ2-7, with 7 bases that match TRBD1. The CDR3 length is 15 residues. Germline V gene sequence: CDR1 ENHRY, CDR2 SYGVKD. Unmatched junction bases numbered 8, after V lost 6 bases and J lost 0 bases. CDR3 region: CAIRGGQALSYEQYF. CDR3 coding DNA: TGTGCCATCAGGGGCGGACAGGCCCTCTCCTACGAGCAGTACTTC.

This clonotype has ten or more counts. V gene TRBV20-1 combines with J gene TRBJ1-1; D unclear. The CDR3 is 12 residues long. Trimming removed 2 bases at V and 1 base at J, with 5 bases between. Germline values: CDR1 DFQATT, CDR2 SNEGSKA (reference sequence). DNA of the CDR3: TGCAGTGCTAGATACGGGAACACTGAAGCTTTCTTT. Translation gives CSARYGNTEAFF.

The CDR3 here is CSAGIGGYTF. As DNA, the CDR3 is TGCAGCGCAGGGATTGGAGGCTACACCTTC. The rearrangement joins TRBV29-1 to TRBJ1-2; D perhaps matches TRBD1 (5 bases). This CDR3 comprises 10 residues. V was pared by 7 bases and J by 8 bases, with 11 bases between. The germline V gene encodes CDR1 SQVTM and CDR2 ANQGSEA.

Many counts were recorded for this clonotype. This chain uses TRBV14 with TRBJ2-6; no clear D. The ends were cut back, 0 bases at V and 0 bases at J, with 9 bases in the middle. Germline assignment: CDR1 SGHDN and CDR2 FVKESK. This CDR3 contains 17 residues. The CDR3 sequence is CASSQEALFSGANVLTF. CDR3 bases: TGTGCCAGCAGCCAAGAAGCCCTCTTCTCTGGGGCCAACGTCCTGACTTTC.

In its sample, this clonotype was seen a few times. CDR3 amino acids: CASSPSQGIMAATF. The CDR3, as DNA: TGTGCCAGCAGCCCATCACAGGGTATTATGGCGGCCACCTTC. V and J are TRBV7-9 and TRBJ1-2, with D perhaps TRBD1 (6 bases). The germline V gene encodes CDR1 SEHNR and CDR2 FQNEAQ (reference sequence). The V end was cut by 5 bases, the J end by 13 bases, with 23 bases between. This CDR3 has 14 residues. Based on the CDR3 plus reference TRBV7-9 and TRBJ1-2, the full variable domain is DTGVSQNPRHKITKRGQNVTFRCDPISEHNRLYWYRQTLGQGPEFLTYFQNEAQLEKSRLLSDRFSAERPKGSFSTLEIQRTEQGDSAMYLCASSPSQGIMAATFGSGTRLTVV.

The sample holds one count of this clonotype. This chain links TRBV7-3 with TRBJ2-7, with D perhaps TRBD1 or TRBD2 (6 bases each). Trimming cost V 4 bases and J 4 bases, with 11 bases left between them. CDR3 length: 13 amino acids. The germline V gene encodes CDR1 SGHTA and CDR2 FQGTGA. The CDR3 here is CASSWGAVYEQYF. The CDR3, as DNA: TGTGCCAGCAGCTGGGGGGCAGTTTACGAGCAGTACTTC.

The J gene is TRBJ1-6, the V gene TRBV2, with TRBD1 as a possible D gene (6 bases). Trimming removed 10 bases at V and 9 bases at J, with 22 bases between. The CDR3 is 15 amino acids. Germline loops: CDR1 SNHLY, CDR2 FYNNEI. In DNA form, the CDR3 reads TGTGCCATCAGGGCTTCCGGGGACACGACTTCACCCCTCCACTTT. This gives the protein CAIRASGDTTSPLHF.

This clonotype was detected ten times or more. The chain recombines TRBV19 with TRBJ1-5, with 8 nucleotides matching TRBD1. The CDR3 has 15 residues. The germline gives CDR1 LNHDA, CDR2 SQIVND (reference sequence). V shed 3 bases, J shed 3 bases, and the junction held 4 bases outside the gene matches. CDR3 coding DNA: TGTGCCAGTAGTATCCGGACAGGGTTCAATCAGCCCCAGCATTTT. Protein sequence: CASSIRTGFNQPQHF.

There are many counts of this clonotype. This sequence joins TRBV29-1 and TRBJ1-2; 10 bases agree with TRBD1. CDR3 size: 14 residues. Germline CDR1 reads SQVTM; CDR2 reads ANQGSEA. J gave up 4 bases and V 4 bases, and 6 bases lay outside the gene matches. CDR3 sequence (DNA): TGCAGCGTTGGGAGAGGGACAGGGGCCTATGGCTACACCTTC. It specifies CSVGRGTGAYGYTF.

This sequence joins TRBV12-3 or TRBV12-4 and TRBJ2-5; D gene uncertain. This CDR3 has 14 amino acids. Trimming removed 1 base at V and 1 base at J, with 7 bases between. CDR3 DNA: TGTGCCAGCAGTTTAGTAGCCTTCCAAGAGACCCAGTACTTC. Its protein product is CASSLVAFQETQYF.

This clonotype showed up just a few times. J is TRBJ2-7 and V is TRBV7-9, with D maybe TRBD1 (6 bases). Trimming took 4 bases from V and 9 from J, leaving 19 bases between them. CDR1 is SEHNR, CDR2 FQNEAQ, per germline (reference sequence). The CDR3 contains 14 residues. The CDR3 DNA is TGTGCCAGCAGCTCCGGACAGAACGAAATACCGCAGTACTTC. This sequence encodes CASSSGQNEIPQYF. Combining the CDR3 with reference TRBV7-9 and TRBJ2-7 gives the whole variable domain DTGVSQNPRHKITKRGQNVTFRCDPISEHNRLYWYRQTLGQGPEFLTYFQNEAQLEKSRLLSDRFSAERPKGSFSTLEIQRTEQGDSAMYLCASSSGQNEIPQYFGPGTRLTVT.

This clonotype has just a few counts. The chain recombines TRBV7-9 with TRBJ2-5, with D maybe TRBD2 (6 bases). This CDR3 has 16 amino acids. V was pared by 6 bases and J by 0 bases, with 17 bases between. CDR1 and CDR2 from the germline V gene are SEHNR and FQNEAQ (reference sequence). DNA of the CDR3: TGTGCCAGCAGTTTACCAGAGGCGGGGTACCAAGAGACCCAGTACTTC. This translates into CASSLPEAGYQETQYF. The whole variable domain, filled in from reference TRBV7-9 and TRBJ2-5, reads DTGVSQNPRHKITKRGQNVTFRCDPISEHNRLYWYRQTLGQGPEFLTYFQNEAQLEKSRLLSDRFSAERPKGSFSTLEIQRTEQGDSAMYLCASSLPEAGYQETQYFGPGTRLLVL.

The CDR3 nucleotides are TGCGCCAGCAGCTTGGCCAATCCGGGGGGACCCCACGAGCAGTACTTC. Amino acids: CASSLANPGGPHEQYF. This chain uses TRBV5-1 with TRBJ2-7; 7 bases map to TRBD2. Germline assignment: CDR1 SGHRS and CDR2 YFSETQ. Germline trimming cut 0 bases from V and 5 bases from J; bases unmatched to any gene: 11. This CDR3 region has 16 residues.

Ten or more counts support this clonotype. The chain joins TRBV20-1 to TRBJ1-1; D is possibly TRBD1 (5 bases). Germline V CDR1 and CDR2: DFQATT, SNEGSKA (reference sequence). This CDR3 region has 14 residues. Trimming took off 0 bases at V and 1 base at J, with 9 bases between the two ends. The CDR3 here is CSARDRASNTEAFF. CDR3 coding DNA: TGCAGTGCTAGAGACAGGGCGTCGAACACTGAAGCTTTCTTT.

On this clonotype: Germline is not matched at one junction end, which may reflect a read error. The rearrangement links TRBV9 to TRBJ2-6, with D perhaps TRBD1 or TRBD2 (6 bases each). This CDR3 has 15 amino acids. Germline values: CDR1 SGDLS, CDR2 YYNGEE. CDR3 nucleotide sequence: TGTGCCAGCAGCGCCGAATGGTGGGGGGCCATCGTCCTGACTTTC. This encodes CASSAEWWGAIVLTF.

Many counts were recorded for this clonotype. The genes are TRBV12-3 or TRBV12-4 and TRBJ2-7, with D perhaps being TRBD1 or TRBD2 (5 bases each). The CDR3 runs 13 residues. V was pared by 6 bases and J by 4 bases, with 13 bases between. CDR3 DNA: TGTGCCAGCAGCCCCGGGACGGCTTACGAGCAGTACTTC. As protein: CASSPGTAYEQYF.

V gene TRBV2 combines with J gene TRBJ1-2; D ambiguous. V gave up 6 bases and J gave up 8 bases, with 7 bases separating them. The germline V gene has CDR1 SNHLY and CDR2 FYNNEI. The CDR3 is made up of 10 amino acids. CDR3 nucleotides: TGTGCCAGCAGGCCGACCGGCTACACCTTC. This translates into CASRPTGYTF.

This clonotype has ten or more counts. The CDR3 sequence: CASSPTVQNTEAFF. CDR3 sequence (DNA): TGTGCCAGCAGCCCAACGGTTCAGAACACTGAAGCTTTCTTT. J is TRBJ1-1 and V is TRBV7-9; D is unclear. Germline V gene sequence: CDR1 SEHNR, CDR2 FQNEAQ (reference sequence). V was shortened by 5 bases and J by 1 base, with 11 bases between the two germline ends. CDR3 length: 14 residues. Supplemented by reference TRBV7-9 and TRBJ1-1, the full variable domain reads DTGVSQNPRHKITKRGQNVTFRCDPISEHNRLYWYRQTLGQGPEFLTYFQNEAQLEKSRLLSDRFSAERPKGSFSTLEIQRTEQGDSAMYLCASSPTVQNTEAFFGQGTRLTVV.

This clonotype occurred a few times. The CDR3 nucleotides read TGTGCCAGCAGTTACCCCGTTGGGAGCAATCAGCCCCAGCATTTT. This sequence encodes CASSYPVGSNQPQHF. This chain links TRBV6-6 with TRBJ1-5, with D unresolved. The CDR3 runs to 15 residues. V lost 2 bases to trimming and J lost 1 base, with 9 bases between them. CDR1 and CDR2 from the germline V gene are MNHNY and SVGAGI (reference sequence).

This clonotype was seen only a few times. The chain joins TRBV7-3 to TRBJ2-2, with D hard to call. Deletions cut 2 bases from V and 4 bases from J, with 11 bases between. Germline CDR1 SGHTA, CDR2 FQGTGA. This CDR3 region has 15 residues. The CDR3 DNA follows: TGTGCCAGCAGCTTAGGGCAGAGTGGCACCGGGGAGCTGTTTTTT. Its protein product is CASSLGQSGTGELFF.

The J gene is TRBJ2-7, the V gene TRBV4-1, with D tentatively TRBD1 (7 bases). The V gene lost 0 bases and the J gene lost 0 bases, with 15 bases spanning the gap. The CDR3 covers 17 residues. Per germline, CDR1 MGHRA and CDR2 YSYEKL. DNA for the CDR3: TGCGCCAGCAGCCAAGACGCGTCAGGGGGAGGCTCCTACGAGCAGTACTTC. Its protein product is CASSQDASGGGSYEQYF.

This clonotype was observed at least ten times. The chain uses TRBV19 and TRBJ1-2, with 7 bases lining up with TRBD1. The germline V gene encodes CDR1 LNHDA and CDR2 SQIVND (reference sequence). V was clipped by 5 bases and J by 7 bases; unmatched bases: 7. This CDR3 is built from 13 residues. CDR3 bases: TGTGCCAGTAGTGCCCAGACAGGGCTTGGCTACACCTTC. Translated, it gives CASSAQTGLGYTF.

With regard to this clonotype: A much larger clone sits a single nucleotide away, making a read error possible. This is likely a read error, given that the CDR3 carries no conserved phenylalanine or tryptophan at its end. The rearrangement links TRBV24-1 to TRBJ2-2; D is undetermined. V dropped 7 bases and J dropped 7 bases, with 9 bases sitting between them. The germline CDR1 and CDR2 sequences are KGHDR and SFDVKD. This CDR3 comprises 12 residues. The CDR3 spells CATSAAIGELFL. The CDR3 nucleotides read TGTGCCACCAGCGCGGCGATCGGGGAGCTGTTTCTT.

This clonotype was seen many times. The V gene is TRBV9, the J gene TRBJ1-6; TRBD1 aligns across 7 bases. Germline CDR1 SGDLS, CDR2 YYNGEE. V lost 2 bases and J lost 8; bases outside the gene matches: 4. This CDR3 contains 14 residues. The CDR3, as DNA: TGTGCCAGCAGCGTCGGACAGGACCATTCACCCCTCCACTTT. Translation: CASSVGQDHSPLHF.